The 27 T cell receptor beta chains listed next were all sequenced from one sample in a study of human T cells and chemical hapten exposure (dated by TCRdb to about 2021). The library was prepared using RACE. The data were produced on a NextSeq 500. TCRdb's own reprocessing of the public reads used fastp at Q25 and MiXCR and kept productive beta chains. Identical CDR3 protein sequences are pooled into one entry, listed with their most common genes and DNA. Recorded for this sample are about 80,000 distinct CDR3 sequences; roughly 15% of them occurred a single time. The top ten clonotypes cover roughly 4.9% of the sample. The sample's time point label is to be understood as: pre-sensitization, week 0. This specimen's treatment or condition label, interpreted: therapeutic diphenylcyclopropenone sensitization with weekly scalp DPC. The sample was whole blood, taken in connection with sensitization to the hapten diphenylcyclopropenone (DPC). The receptors stem from a woman in her 50s with alopecia areata. Some clones in this sample may be carry-over from other donors' samples.

The sample holds a few counts of this clonotype. V is TRBV28 and J is TRBJ1-4; no reliable D call. Looked up from germline, CDR1 is MDHEN and CDR2 is SYDVKM. Trimming removed 6 bases at V and 0 bases at J, with 5 bases between. This CDR3 has 13 amino acids. In nucleotides, the CDR3 is TGTGCCAGCAGGGGTTCAACTAATGAAAAACTGTTTTTT. Residues: CASRGSTNEKLFF.

This clonotype appeared a few times. The genes are TRBV20-1 and TRBJ2-7, with D possibly called TRBD1 or TRBD2 (5 bases each). V was trimmed by 1 base and J by 2 bases, leaving 18 bases between them. Germline CDR1 and CDR2: DFQATT and SNEGSKA (reference sequence). The CDR3 contains 16 residues. In DNA, the CDR3 is TGCAGTGCTAGAGCCTCAGGGCCGGACTTTACCTACGAGCAGTACTTC. Translating it yields CSARASGPDFTYEQYF.

V and J are TRBV12-3 or TRBV12-4 and TRBJ2-7, with no clear D. CDR3 size: 14 residues. V was pared by 4 bases and J by 1 base, with 11 bases between. CDR3 amino acids: CASSSTGSSYEQYF. The CDR3 nucleotides read TGTGCCAGCAGTTCCACCGGGTCTTCCTACGAGCAGTACTTC.

This clonotype was observed at least ten times. The genes are TRBV25-1 and TRBJ1-4; D is uncertain. The CDR3 is 16 amino acids. The V and J ends lost 4 bases and 2 bases respectively, with 14 bases between them. The germline gives CDR1 MGHDK, CDR2 SYGVNS. For the CDR3, the DNA is TGTGCCAGCAGTGGCTACACACCCGGGACTAATGAAAAACTGTTTTTT. Its translation is CASSGYTPGTNEKLFF.

This clonotype was observed a single time. V usage is TRBV4-1 and J usage is TRBJ2-7; no clear D. Trimming shortened V by 3 bases and J by 3 bases, and 12 bases separated the two germline ends. CDR3 size: 14 residues. CDR1 MGHRA and CDR2 YSYEKL come from the germline V gene. CDR3 region: CASSHFQVSYEQYF. The CDR3 nucleotides read TGCGCCAGCAGCCATTTTCAGGTTAGCTACGAGCAGTACTTC.

The gene calls are TRBV7-2 and TRBJ2-1, with D maybe TRBD1 (6 bases). CDR3 length: 15 amino acids. Germline lookup yields CDR1 SGHTA and CDR2 FQGNSA. The V and J ends lost 2 bases and 0 bases respectively, with 8 bases between them. CDR3 region: CASSLQGGSYNEQFF. The CDR3 bases are TGTGCCAGCAGCTTACAAGGGGGCTCCTACAATGAGCAGTTCTTC.

This clonotype has a count of ten or more. This chain uses TRBV20-1 with TRBJ2-2; TRBD1 matches 8 bases. The CDR3 loop spans 16 amino acids. Germline loops: CDR1 DFQATT, CDR2 SNEGSKA (reference sequence). V dropped 2 bases and J dropped 2; count of bases not matched to a gene: 7. The chain's CDR3 is CSARIQGAPNTGELFF. The DNA for the CDR3 is TGCAGTGCTAGAATTCAGGGGGCCCCCAACACCGGGGAGCTGTTTTTT.

V and J are TRBV28 and TRBJ2-1, with D possibly TRBD1 on 5 matching bases. Trimming cost V 5 bases and J 6 bases, with 17 bases left between them. CDR1 is MDHEN and CDR2 is SYDVKM in the germline V gene. The CDR3 contains 15 residues. The chain's CDR3 is CASSPQGLLGNEQFF. The CDR3 region has the DNA TGTGCCAGCAGTCCCCAGGGTCTTCTGGGCAATGAGCAGTTCTTC.

CDR3 sequence: CATSSVPIGTANTGELFF. CDR3 in DNA: TGTGCCACCAGCTCCGTACCCATTGGGACAGCGAACACCGGGGAGCTGTTTTTT. V is TRBV24-1 and J is TRBJ2-2, with 7 bases fitting TRBD1. Germline loops: CDR1 KGHDR, CDR2 SFDVKD. The CDR3 is 18 residues long. The ends lost 7 bases at V and 0 bases at J; junction bases unmatched: 13.

This clonotype was recorded at least ten times. V usage is TRBV9 and J usage is TRBJ2-2; 11 bases match TRBD2. CDR1 and CDR2 from the germline V gene are SGDLS and YYNGEE. The CDR3 loop spans 15 amino acids. The V segment lost 2 bases and the J segment 8 bases; nucleotides outside the gene matches: 5. CDR3 loop: CASSVKTSGRGELFF. Here the CDR3 DNA reads TGTGCCAGCAGCGTCAAAACTAGCGGGAGAGGGGAGCTGTTTTTT. Full variable domain (missing parts from reference TRBV9 and TRBJ2-2): DSGVTQTPKHLITATGQRVTLRCSPRSGDLSVYWYQQSLDQGLQFLIQYYNGEERAKGNILERFSAQQFPDLHSELNLSSLELGDSALYFCASSVKTSGRGELFFGEGSRLTVL.

This clonotype counts as medium-sized. This chain uses TRBV20-1 with TRBJ1-5; the match to TRBD1 covers 7 bases. The CDR3 covers 13 residues. With 7 bases clipped from V and 2 bases from J, the junction kept 5 bases outside the gene matches. The germline V gene has CDR1 DFQATT and CDR2 SNEGSKA (reference sequence). This CDR3 is CSGSRGGNQPQHF. As DNA, the CDR3 is TGCAGTGGCAGCAGGGGGGGCAATCAGCCCCAGCATTTT.

This clonotype was picked up a small number of times. The chain couples TRBV29-1 to TRBJ1-2; maybe TRBD1 (6 bases). The CDR3 runs 12 residues. Between the trimmed V and J ends, which lost 6 bases and 2 bases, there was a span of 10 bases. CDR1 and CDR2 from the germline V gene are SQVTM and ANQGSEA. CDR3 sequence reads: CSVLTGNYGYTF. In nucleotides, the CDR3 is TGCAGCGTCCTGACAGGCAACTATGGCTACACCTTC.

This clonotype was seen more than once but under ten times. The rearrangement uses TRBV12-3 or TRBV12-4 and TRBJ2-7, with 8 bases aligning to TRBD1. This CDR3 contains 16 residues. J was trimmed by 2 bases and V by 5 bases; bases with no gene match: 11. CDR3 nucleotide sequence: TGTGCCAGCAGTGACTTATTTGGGACAGGCCCCTACGAGCAGTACTTC. Translating gives CASSDLFGTGPYEQYF.

This clonotype was seen more than once but under ten times. This chain uses TRBV6-5 with TRBJ2-2; a weak D match, TRBD2 (6 bases). The CDR3 is 14 residues long. Germline CDR1 is MNHEY and CDR2 is SVGAGI. The V end lost 7 bases, the J end lost 7 bases, and 16 bases lay between the germline ends. The CDR3 loop is CASKRPGDGGELFF. CDR3 nucleotides: TGTGCCAGCAAGCGCCCGGGGGACGGCGGGGAGCTGTTTTTT.

The V and J genes are TRBV28 and TRBJ2-5; D remains unclear. Germline CDR1 reads MDHEN; CDR2 reads SYDVKM. Trimming took off 8 bases at V and 7 bases at J, with 17 bases between the two ends. The CDR3 has 13 residues. CDR3 bases: TGTGCCAGCTATTCTCAAGGTTCTGGGACCCAGTACTTC. Its translation is CASYSQGSGTQYF.

This clonotype was seen many times. The chain couples TRBV29-1 to TRBJ2-3, with TRBD2 as a possible D gene (5 bases). Germline values: CDR1 SQVTM, CDR2 ANQGSEA. V lost 2 bases and J lost 0, with 6 bases in between. This CDR3 is built from 13 residues. Written as DNA, the CDR3 is TGCAGCGTTGAAAGGACTAGCACAGATACGCAGTATTTT. It yields the protein CSVERTSTDTQYF.

V gene TRBV2 combines with J gene TRBJ2-7, with 9 bases fitting TRBD1. The germline V gene encodes CDR1 SNHLY and CDR2 FYNNEI. J gave up 7 bases and V 4 bases, and 8 bases lay outside the gene matches. The CDR3 extends over 14 amino acids. Here the CDR3 DNA reads TGTGCCAGCAGTGGACAGGGGGTCGATTTGGAGCAGTACTTC. This codes for CASSGQGVDLEQYF.

The chain employs TRBV9 and TRBJ2-7; 7 positions match TRBD2. Losses at the gene ends were 4 bases for V and 3 bases for J; bases not matched to a gene: 7. The CDR3 runs to 14 residues. Germline V lookup: CDR1 SGDLS, CDR2 YYNGEE. CDR3 sequence reads: CASSYDQRDYEQYF. Here the CDR3 DNA reads TGTGCCAGCAGCTATGACCAGCGGGACTACGAGCAGTACTTC.

This clonotype was counted only a few times. The gene calls are TRBV6-5 and TRBJ1-5, with D maybe TRBD1 (6 bases). The germline V and J ends were trimmed by 6 bases and 4 bases, with 16 bases remaining between them. The CDR3 contains 15 residues. Germline V gene sequence: CDR1 MNHEY, CDR2 SVGAGI. CDR3 DNA sequence: TGTGCCAGCAGCCTCGACAGGACGAGTAATCAGCCCCAGCATTTT. This gives the protein CASSLDRTSNQPQHF.

The sample holds many counts of this clonotype. The V gene is TRBV28, the J gene TRBJ2-5; the D is unclear. The length of the CDR3 is 12 residues. Trimming stripped 1 base from V and 7 bases from J, with 7 bases between. CDR1 is MDHEN and CDR2 is SYDVKM in the germline V gene. Here the CDR3 reads CASSLFSGTQYF. The CDR3 bases are TGTGCCAGCAGTTTATTCTCGGGGACCCAGTACTTC.

The V and J genes are TRBV7-9 and TRBJ2-1, with D perhaps matching TRBD1 (5 bases). CDR1 and CDR2 from the germline V gene are SEHNR and FQNEAQ (reference sequence). The CDR3 is made up of 15 amino acids. V gave up 5 bases and J gave up 5 bases, with 16 bases separating them. As DNA, the CDR3 is TGTGCCAGCAGCCCTATAAGGGGCGAGGACAATGAGCAGTTCTTC. This translates into CASSPIRGEDNEQFF.

This clonotype was recorded many times. The chain has TRBV20-1 and TRBJ1-1, with D tentatively TRBD1 (5 bases). The V end lost 0 bases, the J end lost 1 base, and 15 bases lay between the germline ends. This CDR3 has 16 residues. CDR1 DFQATT and CDR2 SNEGSKA come from the germline V gene (reference sequence). CDR3 sequence: CSARDPFGHSNTEAFF. The CDR3 DNA sequence: TGCAGTGCTAGAGATCCATTCGGACACTCGAACACTGAAGCTTTCTTT.

This clonotype came up many times. This sequence joins TRBV20-1 and TRBJ2-1; TRBD2 matches at 10 bases. The CDR3 has 14 residues. In germline, CDR1 is DFQATT, CDR2 SNEGSKA (reference sequence). V lost 5 bases to trimming and J lost 6 bases; unmatched junction nucleotides: 7. The CDR3 DNA follows: TGCAGTGCTCCCAGAGCGGGAGGGACCAATGAGCAGTTCTTC. This gives the protein CSAPRAGGTNEQFF.

V and J are TRBV28 and TRBJ2-5; no firm D call. The V gene lost 2 bases and the J gene lost 5 bases, with 12 bases spanning the gap. Germline loops: CDR1 MDHEN, CDR2 SYDVKM. The CDR3 loop spans 14 amino acids. CDR3 region: CASSLQLGRETQYF. The DNA for the CDR3 is TGTGCCAGCAGTTTACAGTTGGGCAGGGAGACCCAGTACTTC. Based on the CDR3 plus reference TRBV28 and TRBJ2-5, the full variable domain is DVKVTQSSRYLVKRTGEKVFLECVQDMDHENMFWYRQDPGLGLRLIYFSYDVKMKEKGDIPEGYSVSREKKERFSLILESASTNQTSMYLCASSLQLGRETQYFGPGTRLLVL.

With regard to this clonotype: The junction departs from germline at one end; a sequencing error may be responsible. The chain links TRBV20-1 to TRBJ2-3; unclear D gene. CDR3 length: 12 residues. Germline values: CDR1 DFQATT, CDR2 SNEGSKA (reference sequence). The CDR3 nucleotides are TGCAGTGCTGAGTCCGGAACAGATACGCGGTATTTT. Amino acid sequence: CSAESGTDTRYF.

The sample holds many counts of this clonotype. This rearrangement joins TRBV11-2 to TRBJ2-1; D unclear. The CDR3 is 15 amino acids. In germline, CDR1 is SGHAT, CDR2 FQNNGV. V lost 5 bases, J lost 0 bases, and 11 bases lay in between. The CDR3: CASSLTVSSYNEQFF. In DNA form, the CDR3 reads TGTGCCAGCAGCCTGACTGTCAGCTCCTACAATGAGCAGTTCTTC.

This clonotype was detected ten times or more. The chain combines TRBV29-1 with TRBJ2-1, with TRBD1 matching over 7 bases. This CDR3 region has 13 residues. The V segment lost 4 bases and the J segment 9 bases; nucleotides outside the gene matches: 9. CDR1 is SQVTM and CDR2 is ANQGSEA in the germline V gene. DNA of the CDR3: TGCAGCGTTGTGACAGGGATATTGGGTGAGCAGTTCTTC. Its translation: CSVVTGILGEQFF.